This T cell receptor beta chain appears in the sequencing data of a study of identical twins. Study-level points and caveats: Findings came from cross-sectional statistics, without long-term follow-up of donors. Beta out-of-frame sequences showed weaker excess sharing between twins.

V shed 4 bases and J shed 0 bases, with 10 bases lying between them. This CDR3 contains 15 residues. The germline CDR1 and CDR2 sequences are LGHDT and YNNKEL (reference sequence). MiXCR, applied by TCRdb to the 5' RACE reads, yields one record per CDR3 protein. The sample has hundreds of thousands of distinct CDR3 sequences, over 15% seen once. With respect to this clonotype: The antigen is not known.

This sample also appeared in a second study, on T cells expressing NK-cell markers.

Material for sequencing was PBMCs. This clonotype originated in a young woman in good health. The genes are TRBV3-1 and TRBJ1-3, with no clear D. DNA for the CDR3: TGTGCCAGCAGCCTCCTGTCTAGCTCTGGAAACACCATATATTTT. It is translated as CASSLLSSSGNTIYF.